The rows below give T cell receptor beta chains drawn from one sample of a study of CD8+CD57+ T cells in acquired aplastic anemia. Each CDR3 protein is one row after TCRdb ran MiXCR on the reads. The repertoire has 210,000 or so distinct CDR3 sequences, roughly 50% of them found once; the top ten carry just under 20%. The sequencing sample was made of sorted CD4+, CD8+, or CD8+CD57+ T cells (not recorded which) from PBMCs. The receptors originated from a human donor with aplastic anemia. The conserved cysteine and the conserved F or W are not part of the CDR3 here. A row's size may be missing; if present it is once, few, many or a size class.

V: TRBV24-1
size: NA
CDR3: ATSDWQGPDTQY

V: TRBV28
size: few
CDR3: ASSWTGGIGVGYT

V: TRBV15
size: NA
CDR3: ATSSGQGGSGANVLT

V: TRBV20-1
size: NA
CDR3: SARGGGNLNTEAF

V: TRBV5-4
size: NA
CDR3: ASSLWGVPDTQY

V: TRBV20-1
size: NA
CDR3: SASLGDSTDTQY

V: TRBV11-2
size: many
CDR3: ASSLLAPGNRDTQY

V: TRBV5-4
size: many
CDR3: ASRTQPHSADGYT

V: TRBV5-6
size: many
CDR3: ASSVDRTSYEQY

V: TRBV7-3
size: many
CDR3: ASSSAGTDFLYTDTQY

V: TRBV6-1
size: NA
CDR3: ASSYILDEQY

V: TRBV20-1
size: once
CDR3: SVRTARGGWMNTEAF

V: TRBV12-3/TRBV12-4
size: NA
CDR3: ASRSRAARDTEAF

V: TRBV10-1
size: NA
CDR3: ASSLTDYNEQF

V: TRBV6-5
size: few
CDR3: ASTLRSPDTGELF

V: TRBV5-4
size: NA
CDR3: ASSHRDAQPQH

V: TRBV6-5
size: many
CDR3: ASGYRDRGRGYT

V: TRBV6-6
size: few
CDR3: ASSYSPSGQRLYGYT

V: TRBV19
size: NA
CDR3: ASTTGETQY

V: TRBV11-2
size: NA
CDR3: ASSGGLAAPNEQF